This T cell receptor (beta chain) was recovered during a study of siplizumab effects on memory and regulatory T cells. Findings of the study overall: Significantly reduced by siplizumab was the cumulative frequency of alloreactive sequences, namely those traceable to unstimulated CD4+ memory cells. Naive T cells appeared more varied than memory cells and looked like key alloresponse contributors. Treg-derived clones made up an average of roughly 70% of mappable alloreactive CD4+ clones with siplizumab and over 25% in controls.

Roughly 10^5 TCR templates per sample were sequenced. Here immunoSEQ multiplex PCR was the method, and the copy in TCRdb shows in-frame clones only, minus some. The sample yields tens of thousands of clones, approximately 93% seen once. Per germline, CDR1 ENHRY and CDR2 SYGVKD. V was clipped by 0 bases and J by 4 bases, with 6 bases between them. The length of the CDR3 is 14 residues. As to this clone: Its antigen remains unknown.

The sequence was obtained from a human donor in good health. The chain is built from TRBV10-3 and TRBJ2-2, with no clear D. Sequenced: non-Treg CD4+ T cells sorted from blood. CDR3 amino acids: CAISESRATGELFF. The CDR3 region has the DNA TGTGCCATCAGTGAGTCCCGGGCCACCGGGGAGCTGTTTTTT.